Presented here are 27 T cell receptor beta chains from one specimen sequenced in a study of control samples from healthy donors and cancer patients. Using immunoSEQ multiplex PCR, the repertoire was profiled, and TCRdb retains in-frame clones only, with some absent. The table has about 55,000 clones, around 95% seen once. Sequenced sample: blood. The receptors shown here come from a woman aged 18-29 years in good health.

This clone was detected once. This chain uses TRBV19 with TRBJ2-7; D is possibly TRBD1 or TRBD2 (6 bases each). V gave up 6 bases and J gave up 5 bases, with 17 bases separating them. The CDR3 is 14 amino acids. The germline V gene encodes CDR1 LNHDA and CDR2 SQIVND (reference sequence). As DNA, the CDR3 is TGTGCCAGTAGGTCGGGGGCGGGTTACCACGAGCAGTACTTC. This translates into CASRSGAGYHEQYF.

The chain has TRBV6-2 or TRBV6-3 and TRBJ2-5, with no clear D. Looked up from germline, CDR1 is MNHEY and CDR2 is SVGEGT. Trimming took off 0 bases at V and 6 bases at J, with 14 bases between the two ends. This CDR3 has 15 amino acids. In DNA, the CDR3 is TGTGCCAGCAGTTACTCCGGACCAGGTGGAAAGACCCAGTACTTC. The encoded protein is CASSYSGPGGKTQYF.

CDR3 loop: CASSLRGPNTF. DNA of the CDR3: TGTGCCAGCAGCTTGCGGGGGCCGAACACCTTC. The gene calls are TRBV5-6 and TRBJ1-2; a weak D match, TRBD1 (6 bases). The CDR3 loop spans 11 amino acids. Germline values: CDR1 SGHDT, CDR2 YYEEEE. Trimming took off 1 base at V and 12 bases at J, with 10 bases between the two ends.

This chain links TRBV19 with TRBJ1-2; D gene unclear. This CDR3 contains 14 residues. Trimming cost V 10 bases and J 3 bases, with 18 bases left between them. Looked up from germline, CDR1 is LNHDA and CDR2 is SQIVND (reference sequence). The CDR3 DNA is TGTGCCATCACAAACCCGGGGAATCACTATGGCTACACCTTC. It is translated as CAITNPGNHYGYTF. Based on the CDR3 plus reference TRBV19 and TRBJ1-2, the full variable domain is DGGITQSPKYLFRKEGQNVTLSCEQNLNHDAMYWYRQDPGQGLRLIYYSQIVNDFQKGDIAEGYSVSREKKESFPLTVTSAQKNPTAFYLCAITNPGNHYGYTFGSGTRLTVV.

The rearrangement joins TRBV5-1 to TRBJ2-3, with D perhaps TRBD2 (5 bases). With 1 base removed from V and 2 bases from J, the gap between germline ends came to 20 bases. The length of the CDR3 is 18 residues. Germline V gives CDR1 SGHRS, CDR2 YFSETQ. CDR3 nucleotides: TGCGCCAGCAGCTTGCGGCTTTCGTCCCGGGGAACCACAGATACGCAGTATTTT. This sequence encodes CASSLRLSSRGTTDTQYF.

The chain carries TRBV5-5 and TRBJ2-3; the D is unclear. Germline-derived CDR1 and CDR2 are SGHKS and YYEKEE (reference sequence). CDR3 length equals 14 residues. V was cut by 4 bases and J by 2 bases, with 11 bases left in between. CDR3 bases: TGTGCCAGCAGCCATGGACCCGACACAGATACGCAGTATTTT. Encoded protein: CASSHGPDTDTQYF.

J is TRBJ2-3 and V is TRBV2; tentatively, D is TRBD2 (6 bases). CDR1 is SNHLY, CDR2 FYNNEI, per germline. Trimming took off 8 bases at V and 2 bases at J, with 11 bases between the two ends. The CDR3 has 13 amino acids. As DNA, the CDR3 is TGTGCCAGCCCCGGGGGAGACACAGATACGCAGTATTTT. Translating gives CASPGGDTDTQYF.

The chain joins TRBV28 to TRBJ2-7, with 9 nucleotides matching TRBD1. The CDR3 spans 14 residues. V lost 6 bases and J lost 4; bases outside the gene matches: 7. Germline lookup yields CDR1 MDHEN and CDR2 SYDVKM. The CDR3 reads CASSQKGQGYEQYF. CDR3 in DNA: TGTGCCAGCAGCCAAAAAGGACAGGGGTACGAGCAGTACTTC. The complete variable domain, with remaining parts taken from reference TRBV28 and TRBJ2-7, reads DVKVTQSSRYLVKRTGEKVFLECVQDMDHENMFWYRQDPGLGLRLIYFSYDVKMKEKGDIPEGYSVSREKKERFSLILESASTNQTSMYLCASSQKGQGYEQYFGPGTRLTVT.

This clone appeared a single time. The rearrangement joins TRBV20-1 to TRBJ2-1, with D possibly TRBD2 on 7 matching bases. The germline CDR1 and CDR2 sequences are DFQATT and SNEGSKA (reference sequence). This CDR3 region has 13 residues. V was pared by 6 bases and J by 7 bases, with 16 bases between. As DNA, the CDR3 is TGCAGTGCCAGTCGAGGGGGGGAAAATGAGCAGTTCTTC. Its protein product is CSASRGGENEQFF.

The chain employs TRBV5-1 and TRBJ2-7; tentatively, D is TRBD2 (5 bases). With 2 bases removed from V and 3 bases from J, the gap between germline ends came to 12 bases. CDR1 and CDR2 from the germline V gene are SGHRS and YFSETQ. The CDR3 sequence is 14 residues long. The DNA for the CDR3 is TGCGCCAGCAGCTTCGGGATCGGGTTCTACGAGCAGTACTTC. It is translated as CASSFGIGFYEQYF.

V gene TRBV12-3 or TRBV12-4 combines with J gene TRBJ2-7; the match to TRBD1 covers 7 bases. Trimming took 5 bases from V and 4 from J; bases not matched to a gene: 5. This CDR3 comprises 13 residues. The CDR3: CASSVEQGYEQYF. In nucleotides, the CDR3 is TGTGCCAGCAGTGTGGAACAGGGGTACGAGCAGTACTTC.

The chain carries TRBV30 and TRBJ1-1; a possible D gene is TRBD1 (5 bases). The CDR3 is made up of 13 amino acids. The germline gives CDR1 GTSNPN, CDR2 SVGIG (reference sequence). V dropped 5 bases and J dropped 0 bases, with 10 bases sitting between them. In nucleotides, the CDR3 is TGTGCCTGGTCGAGAGGGGTGAACACTGAAGCTTTCTTT. Amino acid sequence: CAWSRGVNTEAFF. The whole variable domain, remainder taken from reference TRBV30 and TRBJ1-1, is SQTIHQWPATLVQPVGSPLSLECTVEGTSNPNLYWYRQAAGRGLQLLFYSVGIGQISSEVPQNLSASRPQDRQFILSSKKLLLSDSGFYLCAWSRGVNTEAFFGQGTRLTVV.

This chain links TRBV15 with TRBJ2-5; no definite D call. V lost 5 bases, J lost 5 bases, and 9 bases lay in between. CDR3 size: 12 residues. CDR1 and CDR2 from the germline V gene are LNHNV and YYDKDF (reference sequence). For the CDR3, the DNA is TGTGCCACCAGCTCGCCCAGGGAGACCCAGTACTTC. Its translation is CATSSPRETQYF.

This rearrangement joins TRBV9 to TRBJ2-2; tentative D call: TRBD1 (6 bases). Germline values: CDR1 SGDLS, CDR2 YYNGEE. The CDR3 sequence is 16 residues long. With 0 bases removed from V and 4 bases from J, the gap between germline ends came to 13 bases. The CDR3 loop is CASSVGYRVGTGELFF. The DNA of the CDR3 is TGTGCCAGCAGCGTAGGTTACAGGGTCGGCACCGGGGAGCTGTTTTTT.

The chain employs TRBV14 and TRBJ2-5; 9 positions match TRBD2. CDR1 SGHDN and CDR2 FVKESK come from the germline V gene. This CDR3 is built from 16 residues. V dropped 5 bases and J dropped 0; count of bases not matched to a gene: 7. The CDR3 protein is CASSEGTSSYQETQYF. In DNA, the CDR3 is TGTGCCAGCAGCGAAGGGACTAGCAGCTACCAAGAGACCCAGTACTTC.

V is TRBV30 and J is TRBJ1-2; D is perhaps TRBD1 (5 bases). Trimming removed 2 bases at V and 2 bases at J, with 21 bases between. The CDR3 loop spans 17 amino acids. The germline V gene encodes CDR1 GTSNPN and CDR2 SVGIG (reference sequence). CDR3 nucleotide sequence: TGTGCCTGGAGTACCCAACAACTTCAGGGCCAGAACTATGGCTACACCTTC. Translating it yields CAWSTQQLQGQNYGYTF.

The chain combines TRBV12-3 or TRBV12-4 with TRBJ1-1; no reliable D call. The CDR3 covers 12 residues. V was clipped by 2 bases and J by 10 bases, with 11 bases between them. As DNA, the CDR3 is TGTGCCAGCAGTTTATTGGGTTCGGGAGCTTTCTTT. Translated: CASSLLGSGAFF.

The gene calls are TRBV20-1 and TRBJ2-1; D is possibly TRBD2 (7 bases). Germline-derived CDR1 and CDR2 are DFQATT and SNEGSKA (reference sequence). V lost 4 bases, J lost 13 bases, and 14 bases lay in between. The CDR3 length is 11 residues. CDR3 DNA: TGCAGTGCTATAGGGGGGGGCCCCCAGTTCTTC. Its protein product is CSAIGGGPQFF.

The chain is built from TRBV2 and TRBJ1-1; no clear D. Trimming removed 4 bases at V and 0 bases at J, with 9 bases between. The CDR3 runs to 14 residues. Per the germline V gene, CDR1 is SNHLY and CDR2 is FYNNEI. The chain's CDR3 is CASSVALMNTEAFF. The CDR3 DNA is TGTGCCAGCAGTGTCGCCCTGATGAACACTGAAGCTTTCTTT.

The rearrangement uses TRBV5-4 and TRBJ1-2; 7 bases fit TRBD1. The V segment lost 3 bases and the J segment 8 bases; nucleotides outside the gene matches: 10. This CDR3 is 14 amino acids long. Germline V lookup: CDR1 SGHNT, CDR2 YYREEE (reference sequence). This CDR3 reads CASSSKQGREGYTF. The CDR3 DNA is TGTGCCAGCAGCTCGAAACAGGGGAGGGAAGGCTACACCTTC.

The chain recombines TRBV6-1 with TRBJ1-1; 7 positions match TRBD1. J gave up 4 bases and V 0 bases, and 8 bases lay outside the gene matches. Looked up from germline, CDR1 is MNHNS and CDR2 is SASEGT. CDR3 length equals 16 residues. The CDR3 sequence is CASSEAVRGRFTEAFF. The CDR3 nucleotides are TGTGCCAGCAGTGAAGCAGTCAGGGGGAGGTTCACTGAAGCTTTCTTT.

V and J are TRBV5-5 and TRBJ1-4; the D is unclear. The CDR3 covers 14 residues. CDR1 SGHKS and CDR2 YYEKEE come from the germline V gene (reference sequence). V gave up 4 bases and J gave up 8 bases, with 15 bases separating them. CDR3 loop: CASSPEILLEKLFF. In DNA form, the CDR3 reads TGTGCCAGCAGCCCCGAGATTCTTCTGGAAAAACTGTTTTTT.

The V gene is TRBV28, the J gene TRBJ2-1, with 8 bases matching TRBD2. The CDR3 covers 16 residues. V lost 6 bases, J lost 1 base, and 8 bases stayed unmatched. In germline, CDR1 is MDHEN, CDR2 SYDVKM. The CDR3 is CASRAVGGASYNEQFF. The CDR3 region has the DNA TGTGCCAGCAGGGCGGTCGGGGGGGCTTCCTACAATGAGCAGTTCTTC.

V and J are TRBV3-1 (or the pseudogene TRBV3-2) and TRBJ2-1; D is unresolved. Trimming shortened V by 0 bases and J by 2 bases, and 8 bases separated the two germline ends. The CDR3 loop spans 15 amino acids. Looked up from germline, CDR1 is LGHDT and CDR2 is YNNKEL (reference sequence). The CDR3 region is CASSQEGSPYNEQFF. The DNA for the CDR3 is TGTGCCAGCAGCCAAGAGGGCAGTCCCTACAATGAGCAGTTCTTC.

CDR3 sequence: CASSQDRGTYNEQFF. DNA for the CDR3: TGTGCCAGCAGCCAGGACAGGGGAACCTACAATGAGCAGTTCTTC. This chain connects TRBV11-2 to TRBJ2-1, with 9 bases lining up with TRBD1. V shed 5 bases, J shed 2 bases, and the junction held 4 bases outside the gene matches. The CDR3 length is 15 residues. The V gene's germline CDR1 is SGHAT and CDR2 FQNNGV.

The J gene is TRBJ2-3, the V gene TRBV5-6; D ambiguous. V was clipped by 4 bases and J by 4 bases, with 16 bases between them. Germline assignment: CDR1 SGHDT and CDR2 YYEEEE. This CDR3 has 15 amino acids. The chain's CDR3 is CASSRALFRPDTQYF. In DNA, the CDR3 is TGTGCCAGCAGCCGGGCCCTCTTCAGGCCAGATACGCAGTATTTT.

The genes are TRBV7-3 and TRBJ1-5; no reliable D call. Germline CDR1 and CDR2: SGHTA and FQGTGA. The CDR3 has 13 amino acids. Trimming took off 2 bases at V and 6 bases at J, with 8 bases between the two ends. The CDR3 nucleotides are TGTGCCAGCAGCTTAGAGGACGGTCAGCCCCAGCATTTT. Protein: CASSLEDGQPQHF. The full variable domain, with the rest looked up from reference TRBV7-3 and TRBJ1-5, is GAGVSQTPSNKVTEKGKYVELRCDPISGHTALYWYRQSLGQGPEFLIYFQGTGAADDSGLPNDRFFAVRPEGSVSTLKIQRTERGDSAVYLCASSLEDGQPQHFGDGTRLSIL.